This T cell receptor beta chain was identified in a study of T-cell reconstitution after alpha-beta-depleted transplantation in children. Study-wide points: T-cell numbers and diversity one year post-transplant derived largely from freshly generated T cells. The origin of alpha-beta T cells about two months after transplant was reportedly several hundred expanded graft clones. Surviving recipient T cells and thymic progenitors underlay high day-60 TCRbeta diversity in some patients.

By sample share, this clonotype is medium-sized. No antigen is known for it. Researchers prepared the TCRbeta library using unique molecular identifiers, the study reports. TCRdb recomputed calls from the PCR reads with MiXCR, one row per CDR3 protein. The sample has around 190,000 distinct CDR3 sequences; around 7% are singletons. V lost 2 bases and J lost 2, with 8 bases in between. The CDR3 loop spans 14 amino acids. The sample in question was PBMCs, obtained before TCRalphabeta/CD19-depleted stem cell transplant. This clonotype originated in a boy aged 2-15 years with acute lymphoblastic leukemia, due to receive a stem cell transplant. The J gene is TRBJ2-3, the V gene TRBV12-3 or TRBV12-4; D gene uncertain. CDR3 nucleotide sequence: TGTGCCAGCAGTTTATGGGGATACACAGATACGCAGTATTTT. Protein: CASSLWGYTDTQYF.